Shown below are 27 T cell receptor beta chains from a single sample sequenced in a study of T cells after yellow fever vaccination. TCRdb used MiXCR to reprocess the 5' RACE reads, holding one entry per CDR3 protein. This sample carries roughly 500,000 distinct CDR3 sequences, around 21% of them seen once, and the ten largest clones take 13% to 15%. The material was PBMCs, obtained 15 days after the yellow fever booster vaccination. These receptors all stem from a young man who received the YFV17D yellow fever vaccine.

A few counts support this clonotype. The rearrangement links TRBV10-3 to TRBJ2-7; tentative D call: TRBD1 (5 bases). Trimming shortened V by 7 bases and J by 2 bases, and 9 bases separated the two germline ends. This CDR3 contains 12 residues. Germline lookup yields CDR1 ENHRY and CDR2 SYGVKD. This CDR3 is CAIKDKTYEQYF. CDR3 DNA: TGTGCCATCAAGGACAAGACCTACGAGCAGTACTTC.

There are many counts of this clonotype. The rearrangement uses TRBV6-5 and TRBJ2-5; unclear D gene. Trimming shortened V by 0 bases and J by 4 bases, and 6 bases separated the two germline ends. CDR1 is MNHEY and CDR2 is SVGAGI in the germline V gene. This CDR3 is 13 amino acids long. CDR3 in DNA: TGTGCCAGCAGTTACTCGGACGGAGAGACCCAGTACTTC. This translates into CASSYSDGETQYF.

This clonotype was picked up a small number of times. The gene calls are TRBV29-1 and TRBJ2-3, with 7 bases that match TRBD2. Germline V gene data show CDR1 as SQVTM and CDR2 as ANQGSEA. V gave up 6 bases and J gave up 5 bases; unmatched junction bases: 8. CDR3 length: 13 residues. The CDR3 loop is CSVVQGLIDTQYF. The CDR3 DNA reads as TGCAGCGTGGTGCAGGGACTAATAGATACGCAGTATTTT.

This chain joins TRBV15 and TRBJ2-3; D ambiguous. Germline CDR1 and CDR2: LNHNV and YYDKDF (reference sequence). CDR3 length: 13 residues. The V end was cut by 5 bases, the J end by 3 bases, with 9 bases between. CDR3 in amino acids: CATSPRQTDTQYF. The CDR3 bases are TGTGCCACCAGCCCGCGACAAACAGATACGCAGTATTTT.

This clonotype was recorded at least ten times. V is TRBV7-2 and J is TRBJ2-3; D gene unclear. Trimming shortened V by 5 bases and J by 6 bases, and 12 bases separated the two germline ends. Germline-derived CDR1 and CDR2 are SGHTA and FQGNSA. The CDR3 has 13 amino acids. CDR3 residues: CASSADPGDTQYF. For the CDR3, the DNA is TGTGCCAGCAGCGCGGACCCTGGGGATACGCAGTATTTT.

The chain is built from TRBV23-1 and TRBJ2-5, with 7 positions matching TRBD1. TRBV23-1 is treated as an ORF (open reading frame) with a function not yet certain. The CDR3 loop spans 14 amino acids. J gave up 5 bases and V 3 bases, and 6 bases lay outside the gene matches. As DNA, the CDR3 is TGCGCCAGCAGTCATCCTGACAGGGTGGAGACCCAGTACTTC. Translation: CASSHPDRVETQYF.

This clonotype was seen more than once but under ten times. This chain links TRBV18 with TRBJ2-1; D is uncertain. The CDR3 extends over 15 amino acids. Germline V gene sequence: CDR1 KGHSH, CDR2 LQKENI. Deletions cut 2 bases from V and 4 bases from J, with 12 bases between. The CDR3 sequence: CASSPSLGQYNEQFF. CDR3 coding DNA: TGTGCCAGCTCACCATCGTTGGGCCAGTACAATGAGCAGTTCTTC.

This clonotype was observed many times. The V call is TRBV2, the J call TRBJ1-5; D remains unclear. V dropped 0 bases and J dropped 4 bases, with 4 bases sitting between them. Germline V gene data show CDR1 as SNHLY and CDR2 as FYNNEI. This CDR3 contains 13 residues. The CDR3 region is CASSEAWNQPQHF. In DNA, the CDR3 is TGTGCCAGCAGTGAAGCGTGGAATCAGCCCCAGCATTTT.

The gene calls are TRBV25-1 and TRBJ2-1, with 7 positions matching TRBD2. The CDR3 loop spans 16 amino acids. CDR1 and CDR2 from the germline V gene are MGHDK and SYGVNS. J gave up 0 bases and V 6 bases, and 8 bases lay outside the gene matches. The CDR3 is CASRNPGGSSYNEQFF. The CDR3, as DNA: TGTGCCAGCAGGAATCCCGGCGGGAGCTCCTACAATGAGCAGTTCTTC.

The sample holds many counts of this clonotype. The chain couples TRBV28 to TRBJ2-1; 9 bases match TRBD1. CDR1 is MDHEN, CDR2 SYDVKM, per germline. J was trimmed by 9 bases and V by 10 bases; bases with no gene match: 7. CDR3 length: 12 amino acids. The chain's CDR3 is CAINRGQGEQFF. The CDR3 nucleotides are TGTGCCATTAACAGGGGGCAAGGTGAGCAGTTCTTC.

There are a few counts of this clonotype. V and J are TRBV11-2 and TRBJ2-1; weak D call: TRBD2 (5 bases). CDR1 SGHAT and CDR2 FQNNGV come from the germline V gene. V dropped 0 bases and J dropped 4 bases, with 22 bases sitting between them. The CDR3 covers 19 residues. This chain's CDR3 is CASSLETPRVRVLYNEQFF. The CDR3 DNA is TGTGCCAGCAGCTTAGAGACTCCGCGTGTGCGGGTACTTTACAATGAGCAGTTCTTC.

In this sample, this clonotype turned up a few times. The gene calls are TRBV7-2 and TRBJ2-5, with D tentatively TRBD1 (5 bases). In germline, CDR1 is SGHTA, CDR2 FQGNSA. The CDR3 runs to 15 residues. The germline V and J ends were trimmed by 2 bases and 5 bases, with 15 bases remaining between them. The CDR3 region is CASSLLGTPGETQYF. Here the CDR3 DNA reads TGTGCCAGCAGCTTATTGGGCACCCCAGGGGAGACCCAGTACTTC.

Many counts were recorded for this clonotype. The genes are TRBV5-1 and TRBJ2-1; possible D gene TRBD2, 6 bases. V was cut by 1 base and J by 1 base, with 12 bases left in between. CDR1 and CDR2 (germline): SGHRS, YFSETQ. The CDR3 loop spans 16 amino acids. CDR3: CASSLFPGESYNEQFF. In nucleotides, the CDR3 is TGCGCCAGCAGCTTGTTTCCGGGGGAATCCTACAATGAGCAGTTCTTC. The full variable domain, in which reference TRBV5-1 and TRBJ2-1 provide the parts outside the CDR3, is KAGVTQTPRYLIKTRGQQVTLSCSPISGHRSVSWYQQTPGQGLQFLFEYFSETQRNKGNFPGRFSGRQFSNSRSEMNVSTLELGDSALYLCASSLFPGESYNEQFFGPGTRLTVL.

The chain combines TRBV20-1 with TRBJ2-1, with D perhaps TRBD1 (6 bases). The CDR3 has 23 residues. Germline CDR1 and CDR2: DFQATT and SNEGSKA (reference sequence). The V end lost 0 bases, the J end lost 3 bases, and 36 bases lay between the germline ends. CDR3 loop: CSARDKRTDFIIQGTPSYNEQFF. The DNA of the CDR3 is TGCAGTGCTAGAGATAAGCGGACGGATTTCATAATACAGGGAACCCCTAGCTACAATGAGCAGTTCTTC.

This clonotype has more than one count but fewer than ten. In nucleotides, the CDR3 is TGTGCCAGCAGCTGGAGGGCAACTAATGAAAAACTGTTTTTT. Residues: CASSWRATNEKLFF. This chain joins TRBV27 and TRBJ1-4; D gene unclear. Germline V CDR1 and CDR2: MNHEY, SMNVEV (reference sequence). Trimming stripped 6 bases from V and 0 bases from J, with 8 bases between. CDR3 length: 14 amino acids.

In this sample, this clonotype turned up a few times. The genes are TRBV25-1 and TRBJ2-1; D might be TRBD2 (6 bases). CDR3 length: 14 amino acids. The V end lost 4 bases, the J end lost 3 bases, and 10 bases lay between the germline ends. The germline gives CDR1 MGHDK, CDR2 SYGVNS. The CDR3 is CASSVSGFYNEQFF. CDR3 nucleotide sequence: TGTGCCAGCAGTGTGAGCGGGTTCTACAATGAGCAGTTCTTC.

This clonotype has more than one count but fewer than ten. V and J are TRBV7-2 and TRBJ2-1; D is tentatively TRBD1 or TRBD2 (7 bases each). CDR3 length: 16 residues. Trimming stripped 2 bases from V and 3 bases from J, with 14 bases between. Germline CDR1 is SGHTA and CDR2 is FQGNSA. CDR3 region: CASSLFGGDSYNEQFF. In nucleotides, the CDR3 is TGTGCCAGCAGCTTATTTGGGGGGGACAGCTACAATGAGCAGTTCTTC.

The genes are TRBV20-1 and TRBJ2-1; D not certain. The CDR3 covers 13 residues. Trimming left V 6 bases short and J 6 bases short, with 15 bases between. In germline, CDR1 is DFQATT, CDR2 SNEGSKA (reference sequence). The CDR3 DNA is TGCAGTGCCCCAAACCTCCCAGCCAATGAGCAGTTCTTC. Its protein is CSAPNLPANEQFF.

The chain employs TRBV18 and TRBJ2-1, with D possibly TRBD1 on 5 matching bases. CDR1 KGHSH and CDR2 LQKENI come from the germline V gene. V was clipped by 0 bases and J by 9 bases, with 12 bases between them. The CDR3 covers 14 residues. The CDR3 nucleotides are TGTGCCAGCTCACCACCGAACCCCCAGGGTGAGCAGTTCTTC. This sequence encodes CASSPPNPQGEQFF.

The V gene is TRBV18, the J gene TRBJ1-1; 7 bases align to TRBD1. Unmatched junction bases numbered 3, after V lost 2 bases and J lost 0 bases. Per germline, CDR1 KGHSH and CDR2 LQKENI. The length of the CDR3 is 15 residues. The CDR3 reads CASSPRGLLNTEAFF. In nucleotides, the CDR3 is TGTGCCAGCTCACCAAGGGGGCTCCTGAACACTGAAGCTTTCTTT.

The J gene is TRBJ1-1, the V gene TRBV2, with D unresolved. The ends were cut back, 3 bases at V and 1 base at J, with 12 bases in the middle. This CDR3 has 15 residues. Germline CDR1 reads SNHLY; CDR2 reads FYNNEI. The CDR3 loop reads CASSEEVGRNTEAFF. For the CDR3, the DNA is TGTGCCAGCAGTGAGGAGGTTGGGAGGAACACTGAAGCTTTCTTT.

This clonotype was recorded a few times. CDR3 coding DNA: TGTGCCAGTAGTCCCTCGGGGGGGCCCTCCTACGAGCAGTACTTC. This sequence encodes CASSPSGGPSYEQYF. This sequence joins TRBV19 and TRBJ2-7; 8 bases are a match to TRBD2. V lost 5 bases and J lost 0; bases outside the gene matches: 6. CDR3 size: 15 residues. Looked up from germline, CDR1 is LNHDA and CDR2 is SQIVND (reference sequence).

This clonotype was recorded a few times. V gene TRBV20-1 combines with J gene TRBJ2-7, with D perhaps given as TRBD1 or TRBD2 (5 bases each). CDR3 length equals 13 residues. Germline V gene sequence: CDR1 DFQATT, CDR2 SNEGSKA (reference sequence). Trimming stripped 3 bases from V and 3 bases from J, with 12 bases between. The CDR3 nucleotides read TGCAGTGCTAGGGGGACGGGGCTCTACGAGCAGTACTTC. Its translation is CSARGTGLYEQYF.

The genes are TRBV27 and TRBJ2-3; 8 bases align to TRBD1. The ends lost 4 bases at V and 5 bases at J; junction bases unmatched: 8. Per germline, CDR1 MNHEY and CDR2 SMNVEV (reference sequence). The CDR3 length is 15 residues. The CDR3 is CASSYTQGVGDTQYF. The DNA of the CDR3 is TGTGCCAGCAGTTATACACAGGGGGTTGGAGATACGCAGTATTTT.

Written as DNA, the CDR3 is TGTGCCATCAGACCTAGGGGGGGGACTGAAGCTTTCTTT. Its translation is CAIRPRGGTEAFF. The chain has TRBV10-3 and TRBJ1-1, with D possibly being TRBD1 (6 bases). V was clipped by 6 bases and J by 5 bases, with 13 bases between them. CDR1 is ENHRY, CDR2 SYGVKD, per germline. This CDR3 spans 13 amino acids.

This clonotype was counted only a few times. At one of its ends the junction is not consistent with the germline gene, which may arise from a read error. The CDR3 region is CSAIRARAEDF. CDR3 DNA sequence: TGCAGTGCTATCCGGGCTAGGGCAGAGGACTTC. The V gene is TRBV20-1, the J gene TRBJ2-4; D remains ambiguous. The CDR3 has 11 residues. Germline CDR1 DFQATT, CDR2 SNEGSKA (reference sequence).

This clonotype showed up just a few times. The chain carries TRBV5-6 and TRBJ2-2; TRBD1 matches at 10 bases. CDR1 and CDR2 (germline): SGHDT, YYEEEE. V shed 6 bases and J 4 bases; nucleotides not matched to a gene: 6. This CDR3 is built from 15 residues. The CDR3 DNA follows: TGTGCCAGCACCTATGGGACAGGGGTCACCGGGGAGCTGTTTTTT. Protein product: CASTYGTGVTGELFF. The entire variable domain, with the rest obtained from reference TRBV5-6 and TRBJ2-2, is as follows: DAGVTQSPTHLIKTRGQQVTLRCSPKSGHDTVSWYQQALGQGPQFIFQYYEEEERQRGNFPDRFSGHQFPNYSSELNVNALLLGDSALYLCASTYGTGVTGELFFGEGSRLTVL.